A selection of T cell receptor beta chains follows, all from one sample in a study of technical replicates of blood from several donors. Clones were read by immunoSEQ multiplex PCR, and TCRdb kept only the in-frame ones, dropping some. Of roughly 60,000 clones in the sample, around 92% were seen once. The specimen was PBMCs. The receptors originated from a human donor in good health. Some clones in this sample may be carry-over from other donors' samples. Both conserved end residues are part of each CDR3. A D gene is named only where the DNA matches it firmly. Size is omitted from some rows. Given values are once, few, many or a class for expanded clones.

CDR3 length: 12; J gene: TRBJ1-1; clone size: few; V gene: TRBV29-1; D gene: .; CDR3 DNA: TGCAGCGCTTCATCAGGTCAGGGTGAAGCTTTCTTT; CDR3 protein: CSASSGQGEAFF
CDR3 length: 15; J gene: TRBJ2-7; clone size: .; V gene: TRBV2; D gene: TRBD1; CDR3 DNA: TGTGCCAGCACCCTGGACAGGGGGAAGACCTACGAGCAGTACTTC; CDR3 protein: CASTLDRGKTYEQYF
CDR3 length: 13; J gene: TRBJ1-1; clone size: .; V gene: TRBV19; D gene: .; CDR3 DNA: TGTGCCAGTAGTATTATCGGGGACACTGAAGCTTTCTTT; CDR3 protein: CASSIIGDTEAFF
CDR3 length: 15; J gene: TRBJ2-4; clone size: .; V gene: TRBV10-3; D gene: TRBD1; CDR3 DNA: TGTGCCATCAGTGAGGGGGACAGGGGAGCAGACATTCAGTACTTC; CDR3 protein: CAISEGDRGADIQYF
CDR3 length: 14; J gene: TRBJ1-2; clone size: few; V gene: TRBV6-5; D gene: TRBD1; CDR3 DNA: TGTGCCAGCAGGACAGGACAGGGGGCGAGGGGCTACACCTTC; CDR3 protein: CASRTGQGARGYTF
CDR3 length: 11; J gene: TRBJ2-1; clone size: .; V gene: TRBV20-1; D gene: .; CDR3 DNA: TGCAGTGCCAGCTCCTACAATGAGCAGTTCTTC; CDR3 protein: CSASSYNEQFF
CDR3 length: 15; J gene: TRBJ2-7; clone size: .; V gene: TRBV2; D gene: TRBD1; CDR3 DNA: TGTGCCAGCAGTTCCGGGACAGGGGTCTCCTACGAGCAGTACTTC; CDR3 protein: CASSSGTGVSYEQYF
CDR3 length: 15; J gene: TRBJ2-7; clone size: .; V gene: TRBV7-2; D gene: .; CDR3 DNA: TGTGCCAGCAGTCCCCGGGACTCTTTTTCCTACGAGCAGTACTTC; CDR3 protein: CASSPRDSFSYEQYF
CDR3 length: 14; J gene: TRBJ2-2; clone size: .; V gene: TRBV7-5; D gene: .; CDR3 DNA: TGTGTCAGAACTCTCGGGGGACCCACCGGGGAGCTGTTTTTT; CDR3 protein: CVRTLGGPTGELFF
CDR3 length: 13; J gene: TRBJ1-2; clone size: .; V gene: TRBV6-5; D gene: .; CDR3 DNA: TGTGCCAGCAGTTACTCGACGTCGGGGGGCTACACCTTC; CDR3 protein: CASSYSTSGGYTF
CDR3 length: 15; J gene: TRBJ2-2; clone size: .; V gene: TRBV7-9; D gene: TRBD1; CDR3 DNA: TGTGCCAGCAGCAGCCGGGACAGACTAACCGGGGAGCTGTTTTTT; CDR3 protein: CASSSRDRLTGELFF
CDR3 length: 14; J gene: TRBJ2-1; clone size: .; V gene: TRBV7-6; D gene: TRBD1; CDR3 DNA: TGTGCCAGCAGTACCCAGGACAGGGTAAATGAGCAGTTCTTC; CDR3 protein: CASSTQDRVNEQFF
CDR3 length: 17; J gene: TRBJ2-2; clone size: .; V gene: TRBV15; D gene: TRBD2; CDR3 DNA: TGTGCCACCGCCGGGGGGGGCGGGGGGGCGGACACCGGGGAGCTGTTTTTT; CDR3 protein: CATAGGGGGADTGELFF
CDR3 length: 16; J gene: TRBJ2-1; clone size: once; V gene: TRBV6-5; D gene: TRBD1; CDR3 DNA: TGTGCCAGCAGTTCACTAACAGGGGGCTCCTACAATGAGCAGTTCTTC; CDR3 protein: CASSSLTGGSYNEQFF
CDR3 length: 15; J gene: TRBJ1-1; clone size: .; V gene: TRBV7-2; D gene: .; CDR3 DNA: TGTGCCAGCAGTCTCCCCGTCGTGGCGAACACTGAAGCTTTCTTT; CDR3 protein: CASSLPVVANTEAFF
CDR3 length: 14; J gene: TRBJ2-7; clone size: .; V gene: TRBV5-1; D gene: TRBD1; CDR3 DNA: TGCGCCAGCAGCTGGGACAGGGTCACCTACGAGCAGTACTTC; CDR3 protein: CASSWDRVTYEQYF
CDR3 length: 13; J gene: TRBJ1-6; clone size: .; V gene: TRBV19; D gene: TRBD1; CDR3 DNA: TGTGCCAGTCGGGACAGGGCGAGTTCACCCCTCCACTTT; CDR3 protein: CASRDRASSPLHF
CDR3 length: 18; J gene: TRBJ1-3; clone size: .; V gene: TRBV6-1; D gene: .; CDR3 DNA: TGTGCCAGCAGTGAATGGGGCCAAGAAATTATCTCTGGAAACACCATATATTTT; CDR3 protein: CASSEWGQEIISGNTIYF
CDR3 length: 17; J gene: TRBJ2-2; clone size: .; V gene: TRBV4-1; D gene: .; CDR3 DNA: TGCGCCAGCACCAACACGAGGACAGCAGGGAACACCGGGGAGCTGTTTTTT; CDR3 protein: CASTNTRTAGNTGELFF
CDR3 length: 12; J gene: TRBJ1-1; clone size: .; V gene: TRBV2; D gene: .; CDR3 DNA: TGTGCCAGCAGTGAGGGGAGGCGAGAAGCTTTCTTT; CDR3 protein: CASSEGRREAFF
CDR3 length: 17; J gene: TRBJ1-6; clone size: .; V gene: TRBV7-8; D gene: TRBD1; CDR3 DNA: TGTGCCAGCAGCCCCCGGACAGGCGGCTCCTATAATTCACCCCTCCACTTT; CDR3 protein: CASSPRTGGSYNSPLHF
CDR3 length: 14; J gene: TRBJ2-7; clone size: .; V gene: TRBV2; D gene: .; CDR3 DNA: TGTGCCAGCAGCCGGACAGGGAGGGAGAACGAGCAGTACTTC; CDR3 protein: CASSRTGRENEQYF
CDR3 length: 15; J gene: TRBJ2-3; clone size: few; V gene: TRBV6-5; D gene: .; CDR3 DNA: TGTGCCAGCAAAGTTAGAACCGGGGGGCGGGATACGCAGTATTTT; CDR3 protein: CASKVRTGGRDTQYF